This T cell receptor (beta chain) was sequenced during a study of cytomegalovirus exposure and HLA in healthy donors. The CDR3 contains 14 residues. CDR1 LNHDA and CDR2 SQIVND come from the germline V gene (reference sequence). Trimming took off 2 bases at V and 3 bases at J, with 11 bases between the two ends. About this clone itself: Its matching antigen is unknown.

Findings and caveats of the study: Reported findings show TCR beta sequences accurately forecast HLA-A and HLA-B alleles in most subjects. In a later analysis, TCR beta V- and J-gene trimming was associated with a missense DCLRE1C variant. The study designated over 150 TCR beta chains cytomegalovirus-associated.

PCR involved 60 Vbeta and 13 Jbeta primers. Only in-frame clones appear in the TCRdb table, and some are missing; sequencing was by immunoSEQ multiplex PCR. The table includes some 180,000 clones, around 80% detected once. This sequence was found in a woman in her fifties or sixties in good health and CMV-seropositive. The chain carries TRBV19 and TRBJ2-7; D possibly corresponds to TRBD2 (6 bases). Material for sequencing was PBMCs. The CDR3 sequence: CASSIPGGDYEQYF. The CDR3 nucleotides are TGTGCCAGTAGTATACCAGGAGGGGACTACGAGCAGTACTTC.